This section outlines one T cell receptor (beta chain) sequence together with its context. Its target is unknown. These data are taken from a study of blood T cells in healthy people across ages. Study results and caveats: Since the PBMCs were unsorted, naive and antigen-experienced cells could not be conclusively compared.

PBMCs, at least 6 million per sample, were isolated. The total RNA that was extracted per sample amounted to at least 5 micrograms. Trimming took 2 bases from V and 6 from J, leaving 5 bases between them. Germline V gene data show CDR1 as SNHLY and CDR2 as FYNNEI. This CDR3 region has 11 residues. The authors ran a second PCR of roughly 6 to 12 cycles using a sample-barcoded 5' primer and a J-beta primer mix. TCRdb analysed the 5' RACE reads with MiXCR anew, one entry per CDR3 protein. The sample consists of 600,000 to 1,000,000 distinct CDR3 sequences, more than 45% of them appearing once. Sequencing was done on a sample of blood. The TCR comes from a man younger than 45 in good health. The chain links TRBV2 to TRBJ2-7; no firm D call. This CDR3 reads CASSERGEQYF. In DNA form, the CDR3 reads TGTGCCAGCAGTGAACGCGGCGAGCAGTACTTC.